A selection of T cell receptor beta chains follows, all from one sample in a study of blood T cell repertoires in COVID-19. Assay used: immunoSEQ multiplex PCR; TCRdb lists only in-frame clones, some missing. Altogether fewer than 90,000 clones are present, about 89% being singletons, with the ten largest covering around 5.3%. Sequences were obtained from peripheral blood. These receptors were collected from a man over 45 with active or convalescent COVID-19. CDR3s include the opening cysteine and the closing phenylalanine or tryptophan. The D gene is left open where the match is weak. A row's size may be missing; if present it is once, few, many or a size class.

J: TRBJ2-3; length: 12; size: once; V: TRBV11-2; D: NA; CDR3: CASSPTGDTQYF; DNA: TGTGCCAGCAGCCCGACTGGAGATACGCAGTATTTT
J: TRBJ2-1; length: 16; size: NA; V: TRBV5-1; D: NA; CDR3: CASSLADGNPHNEQFF; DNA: TGCGCCAGCAGCTTGGCCGACGGGAACCCCCACAATGAGCAGTTCTTC
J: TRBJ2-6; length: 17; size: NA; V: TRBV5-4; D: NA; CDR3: CASSIGQGGTGANVLTF; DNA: TGTGCCAGCAGCATCGGACAGGGAGGGACTGGGGCCAACGTCCTGACTTTC
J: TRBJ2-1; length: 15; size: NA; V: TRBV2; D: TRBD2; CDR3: CASSDSGGAYNEQFF; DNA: TGTGCCAGCAGTGATTCGGGGGGGGCTTACAATGAGCAGTTCTTC
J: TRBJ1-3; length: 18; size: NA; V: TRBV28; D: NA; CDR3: CASSLANLIADSGNTIYF; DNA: TGTGCCAGCAGTTTGGCCAACCTGATCGCCGACTCTGGAAACACCATATATTTT
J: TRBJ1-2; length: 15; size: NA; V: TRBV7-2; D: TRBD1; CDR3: CASSLASQGAHGYTF; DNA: TGTGCCAGCAGCTTAGCGTCACAGGGGGCGCATGGCTACACCTTC
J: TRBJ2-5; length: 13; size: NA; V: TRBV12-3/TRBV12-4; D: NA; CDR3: CASRQQGKETQYF; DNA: TGTGCCAGCAGACAACAGGGAAAGGAGACCCAGTACTTC
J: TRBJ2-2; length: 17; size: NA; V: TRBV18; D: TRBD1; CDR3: CASSPSMGQGSSGELFF; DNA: TGTGCCAGCTCCCCTTCAATGGGACAGGGGAGTTCCGGGGAGCTGTTTTTT
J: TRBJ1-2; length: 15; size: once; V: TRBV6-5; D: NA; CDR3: CASSYQPGWDYGYTF; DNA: TGTGCCAGCAGTTATCAGCCGGGTTGGGACTATGGCTACACCTTC
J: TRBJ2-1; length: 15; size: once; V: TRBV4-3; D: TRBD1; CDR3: CASSQGTGIINEQFF; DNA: TGCGCCAGCAGCCAAGGGACAGGGATTATCAATGAGCAGTTCTTC
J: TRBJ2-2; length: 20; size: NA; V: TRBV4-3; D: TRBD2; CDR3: CASSPYFGLAGGRITGELFF; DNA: TGCGCCAGCAGCCCTTACTTTGGACTAGCGGGGGGGCGGATCACCGGGGAGCTGTTTTTT
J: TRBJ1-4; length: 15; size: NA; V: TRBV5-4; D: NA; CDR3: CASSLESGATEKLFF; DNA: TGTGCCAGCAGCTTGGAATCAGGGGCGACTGAAAAACTGTTTTTT
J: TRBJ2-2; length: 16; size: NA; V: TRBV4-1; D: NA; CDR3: CASSQDQGSNTGELFF; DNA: TGCGCCAGCAGCCAAGATCAGGGTTCGAACACCGGGGAGCTGTTTTTT
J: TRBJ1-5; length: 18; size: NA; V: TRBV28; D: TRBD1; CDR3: CASSLETGQGYSNQPQHF; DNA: TGTGCCAGCAGTTTAGAGACGGGACAGGGGTATAGCAATCAGCCCCAGCATTTT
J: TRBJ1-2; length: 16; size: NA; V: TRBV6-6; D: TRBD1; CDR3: CASSFGTGPNNYGYTF; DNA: TGTGCCAGCAGTTTCGGGACAGGGCCTAATAACTATGGCTACACCTTC
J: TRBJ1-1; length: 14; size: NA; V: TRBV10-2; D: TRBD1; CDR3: CASRGQGKSTEAFF; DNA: TGCGCCAGCAGGGGACAGGGAAAGAGCACTGAAGCTTTCTTT
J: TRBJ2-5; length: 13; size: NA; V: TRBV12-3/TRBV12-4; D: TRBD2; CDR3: CASSLMGGETQYF; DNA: TGTGCCAGCAGTTTAATGGGGGGGGAGACCCAGTACTTC
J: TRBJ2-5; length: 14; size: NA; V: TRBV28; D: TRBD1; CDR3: CASSTGTEQETQYF; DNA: TGTGCCAGCAGTACCGGGACAGAACAAGAGACCCAGTACTTC
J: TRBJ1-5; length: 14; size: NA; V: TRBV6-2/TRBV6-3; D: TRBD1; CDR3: CASSSRQGAQPQHF; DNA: TGTGCCAGCAGTTCTAGACAGGGGGCTCAGCCCCAGCATTTT
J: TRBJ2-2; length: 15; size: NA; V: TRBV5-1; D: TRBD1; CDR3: CASSLGQGGTGELFF; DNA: TGCGCCAGCAGCTTAGGACAGGGCGGAACCGGGGAGCTGTTTTTT
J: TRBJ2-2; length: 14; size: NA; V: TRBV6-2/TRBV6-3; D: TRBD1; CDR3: CASSYQQGNGELFF; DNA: TGTGCCAGCAGTTACCAACAGGGGAACGGGGAGCTGTTTTTT
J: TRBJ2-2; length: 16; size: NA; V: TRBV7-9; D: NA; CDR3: CASSPRGAWDTGELFF; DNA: TGTGCCAGCAGCCCGCGTGGGGCCTGGGACACCGGGGAGCTGTTTTTT
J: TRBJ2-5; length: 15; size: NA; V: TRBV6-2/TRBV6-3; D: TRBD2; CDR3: CASSYWLAGVMAQYF; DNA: TGTGCCAGCAGTTACTGGCTAGCGGGGGTGATGGCCCAGTACTTC
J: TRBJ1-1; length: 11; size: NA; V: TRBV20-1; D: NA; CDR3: CSASRVTEAFF; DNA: TGCAGTGCTAGCAGGGTCACTGAAGCTTTCTTT
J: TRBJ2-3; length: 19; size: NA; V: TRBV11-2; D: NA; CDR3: CASSSNSPHRTVSTDTQYF; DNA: TGTGCCAGCAGCTCAAACAGTCCGCATCGTACAGTTAGCACAGATACGCAGTATTTT
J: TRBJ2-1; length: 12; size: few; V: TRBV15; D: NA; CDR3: CATRQNYNEQFF; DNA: TGTGCCACCAGGCAGAACTACAATGAGCAGTTCTTC
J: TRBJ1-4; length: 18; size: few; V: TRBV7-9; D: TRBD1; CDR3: CASSSTLTGGSTNEKLFF; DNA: TGTGCCAGCAGCTCAACCCTAACAGGGGGATCAACTAATGAAAAACTGTTTTTT
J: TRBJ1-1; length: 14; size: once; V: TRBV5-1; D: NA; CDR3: CASSLDPEGAEAFF; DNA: TGCGCCAGCAGCTTGGATCCGGAGGGAGCTGAAGCTTTCTTT
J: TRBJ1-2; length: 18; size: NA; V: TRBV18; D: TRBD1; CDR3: CASSPQQGTGGFMSGYTF; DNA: TGTGCCAGCTCACCACAACAGGGGACAGGGGGTTTTATGAGCGGCTACACCTTC
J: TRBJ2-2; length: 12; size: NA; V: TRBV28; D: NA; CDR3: CATLQSAGELFF; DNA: TGTGCCACTCTCCAATCGGCCGGGGAGCTGTTTTTT
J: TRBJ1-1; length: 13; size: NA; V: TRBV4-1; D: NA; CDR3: CASRGLEGTEAFF; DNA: TGCGCCAGCCGGGGTTTGGAGGGCACTGAAGCTTTCTTT
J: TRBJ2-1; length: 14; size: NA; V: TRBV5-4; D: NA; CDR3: CASTIRGSYNEQFF; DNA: TGTGCCAGCACTATCAGGGGCTCCTACAATGAGCAGTTCTTC
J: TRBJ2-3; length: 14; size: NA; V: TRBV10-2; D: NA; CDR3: CASTNGGLTDTQYF; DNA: TGCGCCAGCACCAACGGGGGGCTCACAGATACGCAGTATTTT
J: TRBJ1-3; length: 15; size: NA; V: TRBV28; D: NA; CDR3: CASRPGTSSGNTIYF; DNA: TGTGCCAGCAGACCCGGGACTTCCTCTGGAAACACCATATATTTT
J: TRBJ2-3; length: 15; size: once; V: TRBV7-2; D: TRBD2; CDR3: CASSSIAGVWDTQYF; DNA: TGTGCCAGCAGCTCCATAGCGGGGGTATGGGATACGCAGTATTTT
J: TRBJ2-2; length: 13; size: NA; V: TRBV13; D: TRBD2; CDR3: CASSFLAAGELFF; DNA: TGTGCCAGCAGCTTCCTAGCGGCCGGGGAGCTGTTTTTT
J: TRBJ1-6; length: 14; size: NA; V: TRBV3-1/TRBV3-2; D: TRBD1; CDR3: CASSQARGNSPLHF; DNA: TGTGCCAGCAGCCAAGCCAGGGGGAATTCACCCCTCCACTTT
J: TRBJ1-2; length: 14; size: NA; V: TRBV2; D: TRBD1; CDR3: CASNTGGALKGYTF; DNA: TGTGCCAGCAATACAGGGGGCGCGTTGAAGGGCTACACCTTC
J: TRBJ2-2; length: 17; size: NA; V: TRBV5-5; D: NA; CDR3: CASSGSWARGNTGELFF; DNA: TGTGCCAGCAGCGGGTCTTGGGCCAGGGGGAACACCGGGGAGCTGTTTTTT
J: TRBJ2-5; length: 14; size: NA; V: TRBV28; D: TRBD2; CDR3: CASLGGGWQETQYF; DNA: TGTGCCAGTTTGGGGGGGGGATGGCAAGAGACCCAGTACTTC
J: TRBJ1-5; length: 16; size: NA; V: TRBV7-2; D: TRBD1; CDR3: CASSLGDRTSNQPQHF; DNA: TGTGCCAGCAGCTTAGGGGACAGGACAAGCAATCAGCCCCAGCATTTT
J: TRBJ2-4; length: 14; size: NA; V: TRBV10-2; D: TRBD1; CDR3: CASKPGQERNIQYF; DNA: TGCGCCAGCAAGCCCGGACAGGAGAGAAACATTCAGTACTTC
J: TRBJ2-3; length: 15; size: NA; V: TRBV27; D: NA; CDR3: CASSLRAGITDTQYF; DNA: TGTGCCAGCAGTTTAAGGGCGGGGATTACAGATACGCAGTATTTT
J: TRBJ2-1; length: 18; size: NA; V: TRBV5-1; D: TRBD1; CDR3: CASSLDRSGTGDRNEQFF; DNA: TGCGCCAGCAGCTTGGACCGGTCCGGGACAGGGGATAGGAATGAGCAGTTCTTC
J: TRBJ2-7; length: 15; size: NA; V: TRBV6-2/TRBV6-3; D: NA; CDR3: CASSYLRLPSYEQYF; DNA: TGTGCCAGCAGTTACCTGCGACTACCTTCCTACGAGCAGTACTTC
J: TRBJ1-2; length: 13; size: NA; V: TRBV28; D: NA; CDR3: CASSLGGNYGYTF; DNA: TGTGCCAGCAGTTTGGGGGGGAACTATGGCTACACCTTC